The rows below give T cell receptor beta chains drawn from one sample of a study of human T cells and chemical hapten exposure. Via MiXCR, TCRdb re-called the RACE reads, giving one row per CDR3 protein. This table holds about 190,000 distinct CDR3 sequences, under 25% found once. The sample was whole blood, taken in connection with sensitization to the hapten diphenylcyclopropenone (DPC). These receptor sequences come from a woman in her forties with alopecia areata. Some clones in this sample may be carry-over from other donors' samples. Each CDR3 is given with its conserved first and last residue. The D gene is left open where the match is weak. Clone size appears in some rows only: once, few, many, or a class for an expanded clone.

few,TRBD1,TRBV28,TRBJ1-2,TGTGCCAGCAGTGACGCCGGGACAGGGGGTCATGGCTACACCTTC,CASSDAGTGGHGYTF
NA,NA,TRBV11-1,TRBJ2-1,TGTGCCAGCAGCTTAGAGGGGGGGAGGCGGTACAATGAGCAGTTCTTC,CASSLEGGRRYNEQFF
many,NA,TRBV27,TRBJ2-7,TGTGCCAGCAGGACGGGTGTCGGAGGCGAGCAGTACTTC,CASRTGVGGEQYF
few,TRBD1,TRBV29-1,TRBJ1-5,TGCAGCGTTGCAGGGGGCACCTATCAGCCCCAGCATTTT,CSVAGGTYQPQHF
NA,NA,TRBV5-1,TRBJ1-1,TGCGCCAGCAGCTTGCTTTACGGGAGCAGTGAAACTTTCTTT,CASSLLYGSSETFF
few,NA,TRBV3-1,TRBJ2-1,TGTGCCAGCAGCCAGTCGACCGAGCAGTTCTTC,CASSQSTEQFF
few,TRBD2,TRBV3-1,TRBJ2-7,TGTGCCAGCAGCCAAGCAGCGGGGGCCTACGAGCAGTACTTC,CASSQAAGAYEQYF
many,NA,TRBV10-3,TRBJ2-5,TGTGCCATCAGTGAACAGGGAGGAGAGACCCAGTACTTC,CAISEQGGETQYF
few,TRBD1,TRBV29-1,TRBJ1-1,TGCAGCGCTCGTACCGGGACAGGAAGGACTGAAGCTTTCTTT,CSARTGTGRTEAFF
NA,NA,TRBV29-1,TRBJ1-2,TGCAGCGTTGGGGGTGGGTTTGGATACACCTTC,CSVGGGFGYTF
NA,NA,TRBV6-5,TRBJ2-1,TGTGCCAGCAGCGCCGGCCGGGGGAGCATGAGCAATGAGCAGTTCTTC,CASSAGRGSMSNEQFF
NA,NA,TRBV7-2,TRBJ2-7,TGTGCCAGCAGCTTAGCGCCCCCCAACGGATACGAGCAGTACTTC,CASSLAPPNGYEQYF
NA,TRBD2,TRBV6-4,TRBJ2-3,TGTGCCAGCAGTGACTCGAAAGGCGGGAGTACAGATACGCAGTATTTT,CASSDSKGGSTDTQYF
NA,TRBD1,TRBV7-9,TRBJ2-3,TGTGCCAGCACCTACCCGGACAGGGGCACAGATACGCAGTATTTT,CASTYPDRGTDTQYF
NA,TRBD2,TRBV20-1,TRBJ2-3,TGCAGTGCTAGAGATTCCACCTCGACTAGCGGGAGGACCTATGGGGGCACAGATACGCAGTATTTT,CSARDSTSTSGRTYGGTDTQYF
NA,TRBD1,TRBV6-5,TRBJ2-7,TGTGCCAGCATAGGGCAGGGGGCGCGCGAGCAGTACTTC,CASIGQGAREQYF
NA,TRBD1,TRBV5-6,TRBJ2-4,TGTGCCAGCAGCTTGTTCCGGGACAGGGCAAACATTCAGTACTTC,CASSLFRDRANIQYF
few,NA,TRBV28,TRBJ2-7,TGTGCCAGCAGTTTACGGCGGGCCTACGAGCAGTACTTC,CASSLRRAYEQYF
few,NA,TRBV29-1,TRBJ2-2,TGCAGCGTGGCGGGACAGCGAAGGACCGGGGAGCTGTTTTTT,CSVAGQRRTGELFF
many,TRBD2,TRBV29-1,TRBJ2-1,TGCAGCGTTGACGGGAGGGCTAGCGGGAGGAATGAGCAGTTCTTC,CSVDGRASGRNEQFF
NA,NA,TRBV28,TRBJ2-3,TGTGCCAGCAGTTCCCACCCCGGGACGCCTACAGATACGCAGTATTTT,CASSSHPGTPTDTQYF
NA,NA,TRBV29-1,TRBJ2-1,TGCAGCGTGGGTACTCCCTCCTACAATGAGCAGTTCTTC,CSVGTPSYNEQFF
NA,NA,TRBV10-3,TRBJ2-3,TGTGCCATCAGTGACGCGCAGGGAGCATCAGATACGCAGTATTTT,CAISDAQGASDTQYF
NA,TRBD2,TRBV20-1,TRBJ2-7,TGCAGTGCTTCTCTAGCGGCCTCCTACGAGCAGTACTTC,CSASLAASYEQYF
NA,NA,TRBV5-1,TRBJ1-1,TGCGCCAGCAGCTTGATCGGGGGGGCCGCTGAAGCTTTCTTT,CASSLIGGAAEAFF
NA,NA,TRBV7-3,TRBJ2-7,TGTGCCAGCAGCTTAATCCGGGGCGGCGAGCAGTACTTC,CASSLIRGGEQYF
NA,TRBD2,TRBV6-5,TRBJ2-7,TGTGCCAGCAAAGGGACTAGCGGCTCCTACGAGCAGTACTTC,CASKGTSGSYEQYF
NA,TRBD2,TRBV20-1,TRBJ2-3,TGCAGTGCTAGAGCTAGCGGGTGGAAGGCAGATACGCAGTATTTT,CSARASGWKADTQYF